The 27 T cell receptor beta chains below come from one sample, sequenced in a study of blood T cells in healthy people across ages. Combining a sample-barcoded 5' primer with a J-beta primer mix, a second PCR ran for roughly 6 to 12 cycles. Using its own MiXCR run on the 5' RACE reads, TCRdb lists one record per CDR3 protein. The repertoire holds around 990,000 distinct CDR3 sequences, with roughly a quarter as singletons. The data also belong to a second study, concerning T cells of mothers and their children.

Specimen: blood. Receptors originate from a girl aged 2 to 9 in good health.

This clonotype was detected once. CDR3 bases: TGTGCCAGCAGTCCCGATGAGACAGGGTTAAACGAGCAGTACTTC. Protein: CASSPDETGLNEQYF. The V call is TRBV6-5, the J call TRBJ2-7; 7 bases are shared with TRBD1. The germline V gene has CDR1 MNHEY and CDR2 SVGAGI. After removal of 5 bases from V and 5 bases from J, the junction contained 12 bases not matched to a gene. This CDR3 comprises 15 residues.

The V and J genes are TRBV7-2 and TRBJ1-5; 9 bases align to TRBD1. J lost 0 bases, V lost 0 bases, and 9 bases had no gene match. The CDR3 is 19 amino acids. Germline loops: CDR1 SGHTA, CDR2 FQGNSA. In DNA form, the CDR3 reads TGTGCCAGCAGCTTAGCCCCTCGGGACAGGGCATATAGCAATCAGCCCCAGCATTTT. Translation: CASSLAPRDRAYSNQPQHF.

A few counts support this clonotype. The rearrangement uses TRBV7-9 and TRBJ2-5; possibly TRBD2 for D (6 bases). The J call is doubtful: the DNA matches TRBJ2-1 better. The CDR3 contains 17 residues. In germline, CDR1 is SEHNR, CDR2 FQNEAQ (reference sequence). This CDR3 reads CASSPTPPREVGDEQFF. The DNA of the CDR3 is TGTGCCAGCAGTCCCACACCACCGAGGGAGGTAGGTGATGAGCAGTTCTTC.

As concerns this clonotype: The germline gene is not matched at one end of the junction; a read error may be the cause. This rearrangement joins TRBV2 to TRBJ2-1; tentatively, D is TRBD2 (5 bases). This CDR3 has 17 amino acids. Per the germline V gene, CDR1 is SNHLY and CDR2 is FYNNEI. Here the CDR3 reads CASSEAGAQLIYSEQFF. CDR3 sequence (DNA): TGTGCCAGCAGTGAAGCGGGAGCCCAATTAATCTACAGTGAGCAGTTCTTC.

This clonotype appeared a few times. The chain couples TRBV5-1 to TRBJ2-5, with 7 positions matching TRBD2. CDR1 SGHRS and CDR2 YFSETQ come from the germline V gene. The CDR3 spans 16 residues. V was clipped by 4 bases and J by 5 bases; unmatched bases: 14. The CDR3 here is CASSPTLTSFKETQYF. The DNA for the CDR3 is TGCGCCAGCAGCCCAACCCTGACTAGCTTCAAGGAGACCCAGTACTTC. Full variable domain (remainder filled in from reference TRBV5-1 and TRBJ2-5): KAGVTQTPRYLIKTRGQQVTLSCSPISGHRSVSWYQQTPGQGLQFLFEYFSETQRNKGNFPGRFSGRQFSNSRSEMNVSTLELGDSALYLCASSPTLTSFKETQYFGPGTRLLVL.

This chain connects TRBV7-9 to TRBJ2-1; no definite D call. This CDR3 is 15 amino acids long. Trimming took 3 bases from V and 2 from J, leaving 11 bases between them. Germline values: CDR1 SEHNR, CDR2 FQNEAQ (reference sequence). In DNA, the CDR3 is TGTGCCAGCAGCTTCCCCAGAGGACCCTACAATGAGCAGTTCTTC. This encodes CASSFPRGPYNEQFF.

CDR3 sequence (DNA): TGCGCCAGCAGCCTCTTCGAACCGGGACAGGGACACAATGAGCAGTTCTTC. Protein sequence: CASSLFEPGQGHNEQFF. This chain links TRBV5-1 with TRBJ2-1, with 9 bases that match TRBD1. The CDR3 consists of 17 residues. After removal of 4 bases from V and 5 bases from J, the junction contained 13 bases not matched to a gene. CDR1 and CDR2 from the germline V gene are SGHRS and YFSETQ.

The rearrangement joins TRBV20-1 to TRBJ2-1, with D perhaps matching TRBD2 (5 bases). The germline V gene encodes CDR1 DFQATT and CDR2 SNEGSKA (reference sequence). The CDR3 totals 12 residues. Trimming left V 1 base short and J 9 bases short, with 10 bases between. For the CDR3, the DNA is TGCAGTGCTAGAGGGGAGATCCGTGAGCAGTTCTTC. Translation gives CSARGEIREQFF.

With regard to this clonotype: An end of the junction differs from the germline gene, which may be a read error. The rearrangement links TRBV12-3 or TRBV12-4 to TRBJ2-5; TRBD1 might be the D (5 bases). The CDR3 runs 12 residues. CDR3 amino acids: CAISDQGETQYF. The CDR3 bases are TGTGCCATCAGTGATCAGGGTGAGACCCAGTACTTC.

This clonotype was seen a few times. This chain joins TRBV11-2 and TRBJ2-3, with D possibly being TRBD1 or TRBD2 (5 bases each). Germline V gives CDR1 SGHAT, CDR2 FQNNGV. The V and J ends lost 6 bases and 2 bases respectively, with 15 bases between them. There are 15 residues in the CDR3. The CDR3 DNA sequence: TGTGCCAGCAGTTACCGGGACCCGACCACAGATACGCAGTATTTT. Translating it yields CASSYRDPTTDTQYF.

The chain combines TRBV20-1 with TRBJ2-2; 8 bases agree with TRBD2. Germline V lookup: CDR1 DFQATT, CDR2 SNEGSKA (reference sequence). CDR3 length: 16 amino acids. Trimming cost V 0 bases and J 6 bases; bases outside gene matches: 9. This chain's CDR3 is CSARDRAGGLAGELFF. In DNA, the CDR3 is TGCAGTGCTAGAGACCGCGCGGGGGGCTTGGCCGGGGAGCTGTTTTTT.

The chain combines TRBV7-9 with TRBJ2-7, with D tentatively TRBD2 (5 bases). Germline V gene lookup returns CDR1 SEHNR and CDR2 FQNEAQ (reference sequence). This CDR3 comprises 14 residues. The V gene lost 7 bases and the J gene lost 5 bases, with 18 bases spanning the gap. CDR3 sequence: CASNGPGVLNEQYF. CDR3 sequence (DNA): TGTGCCAGCAATGGTCCCGGGGTTCTTAACGAGCAGTACTTC.

The CDR3 loop is CASNAAGTGGFLGEQYF. Written as DNA, the CDR3 is TGTGCCAGCAATGCCGCCGGGACAGGGGGCTTCCTGGGCGAGCAGTACTTC. The gene calls are TRBV28 and TRBJ2-7; 12 nucleotides match TRBD1. Per germline, CDR1 MDHEN and CDR2 SYDVKM. CDR3 size: 17 residues. The junction had 16 bases not matched to a gene; V was cut back by 7 bases and J by 6 bases.

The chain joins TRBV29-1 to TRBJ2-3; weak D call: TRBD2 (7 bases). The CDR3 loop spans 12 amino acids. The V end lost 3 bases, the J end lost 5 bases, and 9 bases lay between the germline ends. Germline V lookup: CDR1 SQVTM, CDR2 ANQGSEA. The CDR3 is CSVDGGQDTQYF. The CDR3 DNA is TGCAGCGTTGACGGGGGGCAAGATACGCAGTATTTT.

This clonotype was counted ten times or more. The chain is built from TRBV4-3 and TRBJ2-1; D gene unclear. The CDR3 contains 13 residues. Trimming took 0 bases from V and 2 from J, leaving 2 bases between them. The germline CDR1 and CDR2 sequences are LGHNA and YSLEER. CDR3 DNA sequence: TGCGCCAGCAGCCAAGAAGCCTACAATGAGCAGTTCTTC. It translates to CASSQEAYNEQFF.

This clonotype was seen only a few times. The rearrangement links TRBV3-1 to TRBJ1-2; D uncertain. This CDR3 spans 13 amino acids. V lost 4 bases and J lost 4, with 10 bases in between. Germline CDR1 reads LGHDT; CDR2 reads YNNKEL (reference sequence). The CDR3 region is CASSREQLYGYTF. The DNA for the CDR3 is TGTGCCAGCAGCCGAGAACAGCTCTATGGCTACACCTTC.

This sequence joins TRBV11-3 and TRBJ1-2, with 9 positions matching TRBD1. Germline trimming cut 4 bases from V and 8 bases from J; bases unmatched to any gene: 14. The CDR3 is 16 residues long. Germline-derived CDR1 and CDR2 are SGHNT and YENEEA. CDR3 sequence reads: CASSSPLAGTGQGYTF. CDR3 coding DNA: TGTGCCAGCAGCTCGCCCCTCGCCGGGACAGGGCAGGGCTACACCTTC.

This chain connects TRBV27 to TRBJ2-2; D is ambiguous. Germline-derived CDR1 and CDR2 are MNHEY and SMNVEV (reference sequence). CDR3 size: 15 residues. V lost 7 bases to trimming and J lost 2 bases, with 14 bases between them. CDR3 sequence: CASTPWSLNTGELFF. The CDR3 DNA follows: TGTGCCAGCACACCTTGGTCCTTAAACACCGGGGAGCTGTTTTTT.

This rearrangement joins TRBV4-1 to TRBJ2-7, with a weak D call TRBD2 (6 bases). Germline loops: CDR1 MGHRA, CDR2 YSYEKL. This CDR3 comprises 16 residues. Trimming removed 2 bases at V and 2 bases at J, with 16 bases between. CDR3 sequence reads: CASSQPARGRTYEQYF. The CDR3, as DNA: TGCGCCAGCAGCCAACCCGCGCGGGGCCGTACCTACGAGCAGTACTTC.

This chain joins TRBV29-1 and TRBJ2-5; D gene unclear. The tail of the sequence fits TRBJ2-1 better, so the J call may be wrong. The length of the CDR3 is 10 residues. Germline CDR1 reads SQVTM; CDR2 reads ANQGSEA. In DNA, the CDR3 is TGCAGCGTTGGCCGGCATGAGCAGTTCTTC. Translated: CSVGRHEQFF.

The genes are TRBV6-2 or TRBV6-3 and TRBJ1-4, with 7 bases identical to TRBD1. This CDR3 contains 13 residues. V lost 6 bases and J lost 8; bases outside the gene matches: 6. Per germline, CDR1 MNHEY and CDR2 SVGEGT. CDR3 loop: CASRGDSPEKLFF. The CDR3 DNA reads TGTGCCAGCAGAGGGGACAGCCCCGAAAAACTGTTTTTT.

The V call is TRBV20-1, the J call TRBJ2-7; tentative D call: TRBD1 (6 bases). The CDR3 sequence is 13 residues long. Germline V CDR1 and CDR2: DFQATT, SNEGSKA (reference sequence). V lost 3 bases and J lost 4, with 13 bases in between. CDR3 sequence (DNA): TGCAGTGCTAGGGGGGCTTCAGGGTACGAGCAGTACTTC. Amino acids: CSARGASGYEQYF.

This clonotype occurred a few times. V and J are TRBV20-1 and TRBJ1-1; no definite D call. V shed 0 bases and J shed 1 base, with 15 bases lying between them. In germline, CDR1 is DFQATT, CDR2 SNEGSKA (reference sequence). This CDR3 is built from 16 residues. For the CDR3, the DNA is TGCAGTGCTAGAGATCTTAGAGTTCCCCAGAACACTGAAGCTTTCTTT. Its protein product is CSARDLRVPQNTEAFF.

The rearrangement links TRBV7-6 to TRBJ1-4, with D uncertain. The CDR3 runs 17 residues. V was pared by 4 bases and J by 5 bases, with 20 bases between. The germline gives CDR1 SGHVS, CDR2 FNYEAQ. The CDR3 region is CASSSLFRPRANEKLFF. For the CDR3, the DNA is TGTGCCAGCAGCTCGCTGTTCCGACCCCGAGCAAATGAAAAACTGTTTTTT.

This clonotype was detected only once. The CDR3 loop is CASSQGTPNEQFF. The CDR3 DNA sequence: TGTGCCAGCAGCCAAGGAACTCCTAATGAGCAGTTCTTC. V is TRBV7-9 and J is TRBJ2-1; the D is unclear. Trimming took 5 bases from V and 7 from J, leaving 12 bases between them. The CDR3 contains 13 residues. CDR1 SEHNR and CDR2 FQNEAQ come from the germline V gene (reference sequence).

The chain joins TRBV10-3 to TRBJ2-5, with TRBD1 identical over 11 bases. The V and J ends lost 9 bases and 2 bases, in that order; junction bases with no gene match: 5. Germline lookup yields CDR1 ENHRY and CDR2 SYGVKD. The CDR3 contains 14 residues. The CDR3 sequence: CAIKGTGGQETQYF. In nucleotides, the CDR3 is TGTGCCATTAAAGGGACAGGGGGGCAAGAGACCCAGTACTTC.

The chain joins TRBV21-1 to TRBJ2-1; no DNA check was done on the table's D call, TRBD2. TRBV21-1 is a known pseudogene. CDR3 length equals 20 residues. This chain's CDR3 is CASSKTVAGLPISSYNEQFF. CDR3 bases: TGTGCCAGCAGCAAAACGGTAGCGGGCTTACCCATTAGCTCCTACAATGAGCAGTTCTTC.